This T cell receptor beta chain was captured by sequencing in a study of shared clonotypes between healthy human individuals. Study details: Per donor, CD8 memory used one plate, CD8 naive used two, CD4 memory used three and CD4 naive used three.

Study-wide results and caveats: Larger estimated richness was generally seen in naive subsets than in memory subsets. Depth of sequencing was expected to influence donor clonotype sharing.

The length of the CDR3 is 14 residues. The V end was cut by 4 bases, the J end by 2 bases, with 11 bases between. The germline gives CDR1 MDHEN, CDR2 SYDVKM. Naive CD8 cells, CD45RO-negative and positively selected for CCR7, excluded terminally differentiated effector memory CD45RA+ cells. Assay: immunoSEQ multiplex PCR; the TCRdb copy retains only in-frame clones and omits some. The sample contains about 2 million clones, about 95% of which appear only once. About this clone itself: Antigen: not known.

The sequence derives from a man aged 18-30 years in good health. The V and J genes are TRBV28 and TRBJ2-5; a weak D match, TRBD1 (5 bases). Sequencing input: naive CD8+ T cells sorted from blood. The CDR3 DNA is TGTGCCAGCAGTTACCAGGGCCTACAAGAGACCCAGTACTTC. Its translation: CASSYQGLQETQYF.